This T cell receptor (beta chain) appears in the sequencing data of a study of T-cell reconstitution after alpha-beta-depleted transplantation in children. With regard to this clonotype: Its specificity is unknown.

For TCRbeta, the library was prepared with unique molecular identifiers. MiXCR was run by TCRdb on the PCR reads, yielding one entry per CDR3 protein. The sample comprises around 210,000 distinct CDR3 sequences, roughly 7% of which are singletons, and less than 7% rests with the top ten. V was clipped by 1 base and J by 4 bases, with 13 bases between them. Germline V gene lookup returns CDR1 SGHVS and CDR2 FNYEAQ. This CDR3 is built from 15 residues. General study findings and limits: Once a year had passed after transplant, T-cell counts and diversity came mostly from newly produced T cells.

Specimen: PBMCs, collected before TCRalphabeta/CD19-depleted stem cell transplant. The chain has TRBV7-6 and TRBJ2-5; D unresolved. This sequence originates from a boy younger than 10 with acute lymphoblastic leukemia, due to receive a stem cell transplant. CDR3 region: CASSLVSQHTETQYF. In DNA, the CDR3 is TGTGCCAGCAGCTTAGTGTCGCAGCACACAGAGACCCAGTACTTC.